This TCR beta chain was identified in a study of blood T cell repertoires in COVID-19. CDR3 length: 13 amino acids. Trimming took off 7 bases at V and 1 base at J, with 8 bases between the two ends. Germline V lookup: CDR1 KGHSH, CDR2 LQKENI. The method was immunoSEQ multiplex PCR; TCRdb's version includes in-frame clones alone and lacks a portion of them. This table holds tens of thousands of clones, around 86% found once. The TCR was taken from a man aged 45-60 years with active COVID-19. Input material: peripheral blood. The chain uses TRBV18 and TRBJ1-5; no clear D gene. CDR3 protein: CASFSESNQPQHF. The CDR3 DNA reads TGTGCCAGCTTCTCAGAAAGCAATCAGCCCCAGCATTTT. Based on the CDR3 plus reference TRBV18 and TRBJ1-5, the full variable domain is NAGVMQNPRHLVRRRGQEARLRCSPMKGHSHVYWYRQLPEEGLKFMVYLQKENIIDESGMPKERFSAEFPKEGPSILRIQQVVRGDSAAYFCASFSESNQPQHFGDGTRLSIL.